These 9 T cell receptor beta chains originate from one sample sequenced in a study of T cells in Graves' hyperthyroidism and ophthalmopathy. Amplified regions were TCR beta CDR3 sequences from RNA transcripts. An initial round of RT-PCR targeting the TCR CDR3 relied on the HTBI primer set. MiXCR was run by TCRdb on the multiplex PCR reads, yielding one entry per CDR3 protein. The table has roughly 380,000 distinct CDR3 sequences, approximately 15% seen once. The sample consisted of blood. The source of these receptors is a woman aged 55-69 years with Graves' hyperthyroidism.

This clonotype was found many times. The J gene is TRBJ1-2, the V gene TRBV5-1; D gene ambiguous. V dropped 0 bases and J dropped 4 bases, with 7 bases sitting between them. The CDR3 runs 13 residues. Germline V gives CDR1 SGHRS, CDR2 YFSETQ. In DNA, the CDR3 is TGCGCCAGCAGCTTGGCAGGTCGCTATGGCTACACCTTC. This encodes CASSLAGRYGYTF.

The chain is built from TRBV13 and TRBJ2-1; the D call may be TRBD1 or TRBD2 (6 bases each). The CDR3 runs 15 residues. Germline lookup yields CDR1 PRHDT and CDR2 FYEKMQ (reference sequence). V was pared by 8 bases and J by 5 bases, with 19 bases between. Here the CDR3 reads CASSRGHRTNNEQFF. The CDR3 nucleotides are TGTGCCAGCTCCCGGGGGCACAGAACGAACAATGAGCAGTTCTTC.

This clonotype was seen only a few times. For the CDR3, the DNA is TGTGCCACCAGTGACGCCGTGGGGAACACCATATATTTT. It translates to CATSDAVGNTIYF. The chain carries TRBV24-1 and TRBJ1-3; D uncertain. Germline V gene lookup returns CDR1 KGHDR and CDR2 SFDVKD. V lost 4 bases and J lost 7, with 10 bases in between. The CDR3 sequence is 13 residues long.

This clonotype appeared many times. The rearrangement uses TRBV12-3 or TRBV12-4 and TRBJ1-2, with 7 bases identical to TRBD1. Trimming cost V 5 bases and J 3 bases; bases outside gene matches: 9. The CDR3 extends over 15 amino acids. The CDR3 region is CASSPRQGVYYGYTF. The CDR3 nucleotides read TGTGCCAGCAGTCCGAGACAGGGTGTATACTATGGCTACACCTTC.

At least ten counts were recorded for this clonotype. A much larger clone differs from this one at a single base, so this may be a read error. J is TRBJ1-2 and V is TRBV27; 7 bases align to TRBD1. Germline CDR1 MNHEY, CDR2 SMNVEV (reference sequence). The CDR3 loop spans 15 amino acids. DNA of the CDR3: TGTGCCAGCAGCCCATCACCGGGACAGCTCTATGCCTACACCTTC. Residues: CASSPSPGQLYAYTF.

This clonotype was counted many times. This chain connects TRBV24-1 to TRBJ2-6; D unclear. V shed 6 bases and J shed 4 bases, with 3 bases lying between them. This CDR3 comprises 12 residues. In germline, CDR1 is KGHDR, CDR2 SFDVKD. The CDR3 DNA sequence: TGTGCCACCAGTAAAGGGGCCAACGTCCTGACTTTC. This translates into CATSKGANVLTF.

This clonotype was recorded many times. The chain carries TRBV4-2 and TRBJ1-1; possible D gene TRBD1, 5 bases. Germline CDR1 LGHNA, CDR2 YNFKEQ. V gave up 1 base and J gave up 4 bases, with 16 bases separating them. The length of the CDR3 is 16 residues. CDR3 DNA: TGTGCCAGCAGCCAAGGGACCGGGGCCCGGGGCACTGAAGCTTTCTTT. This codes for CASSQGTGARGTEAFF.

This clonotype appeared many times. V and J are TRBV11-2 and TRBJ2-1; 9 nucleotides match TRBD1. Per the germline V gene, CDR1 is SGHAT and CDR2 is FQNNGV. V trimming: 5 bases; J trimming: 5 bases; junction bases outside the gene matches: 13. The CDR3 loop spans 17 amino acids. The CDR3 reads CASSLRRTGAGNNEQFF. CDR3 DNA sequence: TGTGCCAGCAGCCTCAGACGGACAGGGGCCGGCAACAATGAGCAGTTCTTC.

This clonotype was observed many times. This chain joins TRBV5-5 and TRBJ2-7; a possible D gene is TRBD2 (5 bases). V lost 2 bases and J lost 5, with 20 bases in between. CDR1 is SGHKS, CDR2 YYEKEE, per germline (reference sequence). The CDR3 loop spans 16 amino acids. The CDR3 DNA sequence: TGTGCCAGCAGCTTCCCTAACAGTAGTCCCGGGAACGAGCAGTACTTC. As protein: CASSFPNSSPGNEQYF.